This T cell receptor (beta chain) was recorded in a study of a mutant IDH1 vaccine in newly diagnosed glioma. Study-wide background: Following radiotherapy alone, or alongside temozolomide cycles, vaccination was started after an interval of 4-6 weeks.

As to time point: week 23, last vaccination. Doses consisted of 300 ug of mutant IDH1 20-mer peptide each, paired with topical imiquimod. Donors had new WHO grade 3 or 4 IDH1-mutant, ATRX-lost astrocytomas. Germline V gives CDR1 MNHEY, CDR2 SMNVEV (reference sequence). V lost 2 bases and J lost 9; bases outside the gene matches: 14. This CDR3 has 17 residues. As concerns this clone: Its antigen remains unidentified.

Whole-study results and caveats: Immune responses arising from the vaccine appeared in 90% to 95% of patients.

Sequenced by immunoSEQ multiplex PCR; TCRdb stores in-frame clones only, minus some. The sample yields around 85,000 clones, roughly 85% seen once. The receptor's source is a man aged 25-40 years with glioma. Some clones in this sample may be carry-over from other donors' samples. The specimen was PBMCs, collected from a glioma patient whose treatment included an IDH1 peptide vaccine. The chain recombines TRBV27 with TRBJ2-1, with 9 bases aligning to TRBD1. In DNA, the CDR3 is TGTGCCAGCAGTTTAGGACAGGGGAGCGGGAAGGGAGTTGAGCAGTTCTTC. It is translated as CASSLGQGSGKGVEQFF.